This TCR beta chain was sequenced during a study of T cells after yellow fever vaccination. Overall study: It was SMART-Seq v4 Ultra Low Input that prepared the fractions with low cell numbers. General study points: Clonotypes found in both CD4 and CD8 compartments made up a small share. Reappearance after the booster was seen for most primary-vaccination clones, at approximately 97% CD4 and about 90% CD8.

Template-switching 5'RACE yielded the TCR cDNA; a universal primer site and UMIs were added in the process. TCRdb redid the calling of the 5' RACE reads with MiXCR, one entry per CDR3 protein. This sample has around 140,000 distinct CDR3 sequences, with under 8% found just once. The table lists this clonotype with many counts. Its antigen remains unidentified. Deletions cut 6 bases from V and 4 bases from J, with 16 bases between. Germline CDR1 and CDR2: LNHDA and SQIVND (reference sequence). CDR3 length: 14 residues. Specimen: CD4+ T cells sorted from PBMCs, collected 10 days after the yellow fever booster vaccination. The receptor's source is a man aged 25 to 40 who received the YFV17D yellow fever vaccine. The rearrangement joins TRBV19 to TRBJ2-7; tentatively, D is TRBD1 (5 bases). For the CDR3, the DNA is TGTGCCAGTAGATATGGGAACAGGCGATACGAGCAGTACTTC. This encodes CASRYGNRRYEQYF.